These T cell receptor beta chains were read from a single sample in a study of blood T cell repertoires in COVID-19. Clones were sequenced by immunoSEQ multiplex PCR, and TCRdb holds only the in-frame ones, with some missing. Seen here are under 110,000 clones, around 78% observed once, and the top ten hold approximately 6.2%. Sequencing input: peripheral blood. Source of these receptors: a man older than 75 with COVID-19, enrolled during active disease. The CDR3 runs from the conserved cysteine through the conserved F or W. D genes are given only for firm matches. For some rows the clone size is stated as once, few or many, or as a class when expanded; others skip it.

D: TRBD2; V: TRBV6-4; length: 14; J: TRBJ2-3; size: .; CDR3: CASSLSSGRDTQYF; DNA: TGTGCCAGCAGTTTGTCTAGCGGGAGGGATACGCAGTATTTT
D: .; V: TRBV11-2; length: 14; J: TRBJ1-4; size: .; CDR3: CASSAGVTNEKLFF; DNA: TGTGCCAGCAGCGCAGGGGTAACTAATGAAAAACTGTTTTTT
D: TRBD2; V: TRBV7-3; length: 15; J: TRBJ2-1; size: .; CDR3: CASSLGRGDSNEQFF; DNA: TGTGCCAGCAGCTTAGGGCGGGGGGATTCCAATGAGCAGTTCTTC
D: TRBD1; V: TRBV6-5; length: 15; J: TRBJ1-4; size: .; CDR3: CASNPRGQANEKLFF; DNA: TGTGCCAGCAACCCCAGGGGGCAGGCTAATGAAAAACTGTTTTTT
D: .; V: TRBV5-5; length: 14; J: TRBJ1-1; size: .; CDR3: CASSLVPQGTEAFF; DNA: TGTGCCAGCAGCTTGGTCCCACAGGGTACTGAAGCTTTCTTT
D: .; V: TRBV7-9; length: 13; J: TRBJ2-7; size: .; CDR3: CASSLQVRGEQYF; DNA: TGTGCCAGCAGCCTTCAGGTACGGGGCGAGCAGTACTTC
D: TRBD2; V: TRBV28; length: 16; J: TRBJ2-3; size: .; CDR3: CASSTTGTSGRHTQYF; DNA: TGTGCCAGCAGTACCACCGGGACTAGCGGGAGACATACGCAGTATTTT
D: TRBD2; V: TRBV28; length: 15; J: TRBJ2-3; size: .; CDR3: CASSSSGTSADTQYF; DNA: TGTGCCAGCAGTTCCTCCGGGACTAGCGCAGATACGCAGTATTTT
D: TRBD1; V: TRBV11-3; length: 14; J: TRBJ1-1; size: .; CDR3: CASSSGQGVAEAFF; DNA: TGTGCCAGCAGCTCGGGACAGGGGGTCGCTGAAGCTTTCTTT
D: .; V: TRBV15; length: 14; J: TRBJ2-3; size: .; CDR3: CATSRPVSTDTQYF; DNA: TGTGCCACCAGCAGACCCGTTAGCACAGATACGCAGTATTTT
D: .; V: TRBV5-1; length: 15; J: TRBJ2-7; size: .; CDR3: CASSASGLRSYEQYF; DNA: TGCGCCAGCAGCGCGAGCGGACTCCGTTCCTACGAGCAGTACTTC
D: .; V: TRBV27; length: 13; J: TRBJ2-5; size: .; CDR3: CASSLYGQETQYF; DNA: TGTGCCAGCAGTTTGTACGGGCAAGAGACCCAGTACTTC
D: TRBD1; V: TRBV15; length: 20; J: TRBJ1-6; size: .; CDR3: CATSSGFRGAPSSYNSPLHF; DNA: TGTGCCACCAGCAGTGGATTCAGGGGGGCTCCAAGCTCCTATAATTCACCCCTCCACTTT
D: .; V: TRBV2; length: 13; J: TRBJ1-5; size: once; CDR3: CASVQGLNQPQHF; DNA: TGTGCCAGCGTCCAGGGGCTCAATCAGCCCCAGCATTTT
D: .; V: TRBV4-1; length: 16; J: TRBJ1-2; size: .; CDR3: CASSPTPFAANYGYTF; DNA: TGCGCCAGCAGTCCGACTCCCTTCGCAGCTAACTATGGCTACACCTTC
D: TRBD1; V: TRBV9; length: 15; J: TRBJ2-4; size: .; CDR3: CASSAEQGAGNIQYF; DNA: TGTGCCAGCAGCGCCGAACAGGGGGCAGGAAACATTCAGTACTTC
D: .; V: TRBV9; length: 14; J: TRBJ1-6; size: .; CDR3: CASSLDRINSPLHF; DNA: TGTGCCAGCAGCCTGGACAGAATTAATTCACCCCTCCACTTT
D: .; V: TRBV6-5; length: 13; J: TRBJ2-7; size: .; CDR3: CASSYARNYEQYF; DNA: TGTGCCAGCAGTTACGCCAGGAACTACGAGCAGTACTTC
D: TRBD2; V: TRBV12-3/TRBV12-4; length: 13; J: TRBJ2-5; size: once; CDR3: CASRGGIQETQYF; DNA: TGTGCCAGCAGGGGAGGGATTCAAGAGACCCAGTACTTC
D: .; V: TRBV5-4; length: 13; J: TRBJ2-3; size: .; CDR3: CASSDYTGDTQYF; DNA: TGTGCCAGCAGCGACTATACCGGCGATACGCAGTATTTT
D: .; V: TRBV5-1; length: 15; J: TRBJ1-1; size: .; CDR3: CASSLVPEVNTEAFF; DNA: TGCGCCAGCAGCTTGGTACCAGAGGTGAACACTGAAGCTTTCTTT
D: TRBD2; V: TRBV28; length: 14; J: TRBJ2-7; size: .; CDR3: CASSKAGGSYEQYF; DNA: TGTGCCAGCAGCAAGGCGGGAGGGTCCTACGAGCAGTACTTC
D: TRBD1; V: TRBV6-6; length: 14; J: TRBJ2-5; size: .; CDR3: CASSYVDRGETQYF; DNA: TGTGCCAGCAGTTATGTGGACAGGGGAGAGACCCAGTACTTC
D: .; V: TRBV7-8; length: 13; J: TRBJ2-7; size: .; CDR3: CASSLVIGYEQYF; DNA: TGTGCCAGCAGCCTAGTAATCGGTTACGAGCAGTACTTC
D: .; V: TRBV5-1; length: 14; J: TRBJ2-7; size: .; CDR3: CASSRRQASYEQYF; DNA: TGCGCCAGCAGCAGGAGACAGGCATCCTACGAGCAGTACTTC
D: .; V: TRBV2; length: 14; J: TRBJ1-1; size: .; CDR3: CASSDEGGDTEAFF; DNA: TGTGCCAGCAGTGATGAAGGAGGGGACACTGAAGCTTTCTTT
D: TRBD1; V: TRBV28; length: 15; J: TRBJ1-1; size: .; CDR3: CASGLLQGTNTEAFF; DNA: TGTGCCAGCGGACTTCTACAGGGGACGAACACTGAAGCTTTCTTT
D: TRBD1; V: TRBV28; length: 17; J: TRBJ1-2; size: .; CDR3: CASSLLSGGRDVYGYTF; DNA: TGTGCCAGCAGTTTATTGTCAGGGGGCAGAGATGTCTATGGCTACACCTTC
D: TRBD2; V: TRBV28; length: 15; J: TRBJ2-5; size: .; CDR3: CASREPSGRSETQYF; DNA: TGTGCCAGCAGGGAACCTAGCGGGAGGTCAGAGACCCAGTACTTC
D: .; V: TRBV28; length: 15; J: TRBJ2-3; size: few; CDR3: CASSSRGSSTDTQYF; DNA: TGTGCCAGCAGTTCCCGGGGGTCTAGCACAGATACGCAGTATTTT
D: TRBD1; V: TRBV28; length: 15; J: TRBJ2-1; size: few; CDR3: CASSEGQTSYNEQFF; DNA: TGTGCCAGCAGTGAGGGACAGACCTCCTACAATGAGCAGTTCTTC
D: TRBD1; V: TRBV19; length: 16; J: TRBJ1-1; size: .; CDR3: CASSIDPRADRGEAFF; DNA: TGTGCCAGTAGTATAGACCCAAGGGCGGACAGGGGTGAAGCTTTCTTT
D: TRBD1; V: TRBV19; length: 14; J: TRBJ1-1; size: .; CDR3: CASSISQGGAEAFF; DNA: TGTGCCAGTAGTATAAGCCAGGGGGGAGCTGAAGCTTTCTTT
D: TRBD1; V: TRBV6-6; length: 15; J: TRBJ1-5; size: .; CDR3: CASRGGTGWSQPQHF; DNA: TGTGCCAGCAGGGGCGGGACAGGGTGGTCTCAGCCCCAGCATTTT
D: .; V: TRBV7-9; length: 12; J: TRBJ1-1; size: .; CDR3: CASSLDSREAFF; DNA: TGTGCCAGCAGCTTGGACAGCCGAGAAGCTTTCTTT
D: TRBD1; V: TRBV28; length: 16; J: TRBJ2-3; size: .; CDR3: CASSGPGQGGTDTQYF; DNA: TGTGCCAGCAGTGGACCCGGACAGGGAGGCACAGATACGCAGTATTTT
D: .; V: TRBV28; length: 15; J: TRBJ1-1; size: .; CDR3: CASSLMAGLYTEAFF; DNA: TGTGCCAGCAGTTTGATGGCGGGACTGTACACTGAAGCTTTCTTT
D: .; V: TRBV18; length: 15; J: TRBJ1-4; size: .; CDR3: CASSPPVRANEKLFF; DNA: TGTGCCAGCTCACCACCGGTCAGGGCTAATGAAAAACTGTTTTTT
D: .; V: TRBV18; length: 13; J: TRBJ2-5; size: .; CDR3: CASSPLSQETQYF; DNA: TGTGCCAGCTCACCACTCAGCCAAGAGACCCAGTACTTC
D: .; V: TRBV28; length: 20; J: TRBJ2-2; size: .; CDR3: CASSPSSGWRWGAHTGELFF; DNA: TGTGCCAGCAGCCCCTCCAGCGGGTGGAGATGGGGAGCTCACACCGGGGAGCTGTTTTTT
D: TRBD1; V: TRBV5-1; length: 14; J: TRBJ1-2; size: .; CDR3: CASSRTTGSDGYTF; DNA: TGCGCCAGCAGCCGAACGACAGGGTCGGATGGCTACACCTTC
D: TRBD2; V: TRBV3-1/TRBV3-2; length: 16; J: TRBJ2-7; size: .; CDR3: CASSPQTSGRYYEQYF; DNA: TGTGCCAGCAGCCCCCAAACTAGCGGGAGATATTACGAGCAGTACTTC
D: .; V: TRBV7-9; length: 13; J: TRBJ1-1; size: .; CDR3: CASSLQTNTEAFF; DNA: TGTGCCAGCAGCCTACAGACGAACACTGAAGCTTTCTTT
D: .; V: TRBV28; length: 14; J: TRBJ1-3; size: once; CDR3: CASTPDTTGNTIYF; DNA: TGTGCCAGCACCCCTGACACTACGGGGAACACCATATATTTT
D: .; V: TRBV27; length: 13; J: TRBJ2-1; size: .; CDR3: CASSLDSYNEQFF; DNA: TGTGCCAGCAGTTTGGACAGCTACAATGAGCAGTTCTTC
D: TRBD2; V: TRBV6-5; length: 15; J: TRBJ2-7; size: .; CDR3: CASSYSIAGVYEQYF; DNA: TGTGCCAGCAGTTACTCGATAGCGGGAGTGTACGAGCAGTACTTC
D: TRBD2; V: TRBV3-1/TRBV3-2; length: 18; J: TRBJ2-3; size: .; CDR3: CASSQGLAGVTSTDTQYF; DNA: TGTGCCAGCAGCCAGGGACTAGCGGGAGTAACTAGCACAGATACGCAGTATTTT
D: .; V: TRBV18; length: 13; J: TRBJ2-7; size: .; CDR3: CASSPRQNYEQYF; DNA: TGTGCCAGCTCACCACGGCAGAACTACGAGCAGTACTTC
D: .; V: TRBV5-4; length: 14; J: TRBJ2-5; size: few; CDR3: CASSFQGGLETQYF; DNA: TGTGCCAGCAGCTTTCAGGGGGGTCTGGAGACCCAGTACTTC
D: TRBD1; V: TRBV5-4; length: 16; J: TRBJ2-5; size: .; CDR3: CASSLALDRGMETQYF; DNA: TGTGCCAGCAGCTTGGCCCTCGACAGGGGGATGGAGACCCAGTACTTC
D: .; V: TRBV29-1; length: 15; J: TRBJ1-1; size: .; CDR3: CSVEALGLLNTEAFF; DNA: TGCAGCGTTGAAGCCCTGGGTTTACTAAACACTGAAGCTTTCTTT
D: .; V: TRBV5-6; length: 12; J: TRBJ2-5; size: .; CDR3: CASSLDRFAQYF; DNA: TGTGCCAGCAGCTTGGATCGGTTTGCCCAGTACTTC